What follows are 27 T cell receptor beta chains derived from one specimen sequenced in a study of glioma-infiltrating T cells. TCR alpha and beta CDR3 regions were amplified from RNA using iRepertoire nested multiplex PCR. MiXCR, run by TCRdb on the multiplex PCR reads, gives a single entry per CDR3 protein. The top ten clones hold around a quarter of a sample with 100,000 to 150,000 distinct CDR3 sequences, around 25% of them seen once. Input material: glioma tissue, nonneoplastic brain tissue, or PBMCs (not recorded which). Every receptor here comes from a human donor with low-grade glioma or glioblastoma, undergoing nonglioma brain surgery, or in good health (not recorded which).

The chain couples TRBV20-1 to TRBJ2-1; 13 positions match TRBD2. Germline lookup yields CDR1 DFQATT and CDR2 SNEGSKA (reference sequence). The CDR3 length is 15 residues. Trimming removed 4 bases from V and 4 bases from J; junction bases left unmatched: 4. The CDR3 spells CSAMTSGGRYNEQFF. The CDR3 coding sequence is TGCAGTGCTATGACTAGCGGGGGGAGGTACAATGAGCAGTTCTTC.

The chain joins TRBV7-2 to TRBJ2-2; no clear D gene. Between the trimmed V and J ends, which lost 3 bases and 4 bases, there was a span of 15 bases. The CDR3 is 16 residues long. Germline CDR1 is SGHTA and CDR2 is FQGNSA. The CDR3 bases are TGTGCCAGCAGCTTCGGGCGGTCGGAGCGCACCGGGGAGCTGTTTTTT. This sequence encodes CASSFGRSERTGELFF.

This clonotype appeared once. This rearrangement joins TRBV10-3 to TRBJ1-2, with no clear D. This CDR3 contains 15 residues. V lost 4 bases to trimming and J lost 7 bases, with 19 bases between them. The germline gives CDR1 ENHRY, CDR2 SYGVKD. CDR3 sequence (DNA): TGTGCCATCAGTGCCGCGGGCCTTCAAAGGACTGGCTACACCTTC. Amino acid sequence: CAISAAGLQRTGYTF.

This clonotype appeared a few times. This chain links TRBV12-3 or TRBV12-4 with TRBJ1-1; D unresolved. This CDR3 has 14 residues. The ends were cut back, 6 bases at V and 0 bases at J, with 11 bases in the middle. The CDR3 region is CASRPSILNTEAFF. The CDR3 DNA reads as TGTGCCAGCAGACCATCGATCCTGAACACTGAAGCTTTCTTT.

This clonotype was counted only a few times. This chain joins TRBV10-3 and TRBJ2-5; 7 positions agree with TRBD1. CDR1 ENHRY and CDR2 SYGVKD come from the germline V gene. There are 13 residues in the CDR3. CDR3 sequence (DNA): TGTGCTCATAGACAGGGAGACCAAGAGACCCAGTACTTC. Translation gives CAHRQGDQETQYF.

This clonotype has more than one count but fewer than ten. The V gene is TRBV10-3, the J gene TRBJ2-3; tentative D call: TRBD1 (5 bases). Trimming left V 3 bases short and J 3 bases short, with 10 bases between. From germline, CDR1 is ENHRY and CDR2 SYGVKD. The CDR3 sequence is 14 residues long. CDR3 sequence reads: CAISEGRVTDTQYF. The CDR3 region has the DNA TGTGCCATCAGTGAAGGCAGGGTAACAGATACGCAGTATTTT.

This clonotype has a count of ten or more. The chain recombines TRBV20-1 with TRBJ1-2; the D is unclear. The CDR3 covers 15 residues. Trimming pared 0 bases from V and 4 bases from J, leaving 15 bases between. Looked up from germline, CDR1 is DFQATT and CDR2 is SNEGSKA (reference sequence). CDR3 nucleotides: TGCAGTGCTAGAGATGGAACACGTAATGTCTATGGCTACACCTTC. It is translated as CSARDGTRNVYGYTF.

This clonotype was observed a few times. The V gene is TRBV5-1, the J gene TRBJ1-1, with TRBD1 identical over 7 bases. The length of the CDR3 is 14 residues. Germline CDR1 is SGHRS and CDR2 is YFSETQ. V dropped 4 bases and J dropped 1; count of bases not matched to a gene: 4. CDR3 DNA: TGCGCCAGCAGCAGCCGGACAGGGAACACTGAAGCTTTCTTT. It translates to CASSSRTGNTEAFF.

A word on this clonotype: One base away lies a much larger clone, so this may be a sequencing read error. No conserved phenylalanine or tryptophan is present at the end of the CDR3, so a read error is the likely explanation. CDR3 residues: CSARPSGNGYGYTS. The CDR3 DNA follows: TGCAGTGCTAGGCCGAGCGGGAATGGCTATGGCTACACCTCC. The chain links TRBV20-1 to TRBJ1-2; no clear D. The CDR3 is 14 amino acids. Per the germline V gene, CDR1 is DFQATT and CDR2 is SNEGSKA (reference sequence). V was trimmed by 3 bases and J by 4 bases, leaving 15 bases between them.

This clonotype was seen repeatedly, ten times or more. The genes are TRBV6-1 and TRBJ1-2; D remains unclear. The CDR3 covers 10 residues. Germline V gene lookup returns CDR1 MNHNS and CDR2 SASEGT. The ends were cut back, 7 bases at V and 4 bases at J, with 4 bases in the middle. The CDR3 nucleotides are TGTGCCAGCAAGGGCTATGGCTACACCTTC. Its translation is CASKGYGYTF.

This clonotype was counted a few times. The V call is TRBV12-3 or TRBV12-4, the J call TRBJ1-5, with 10 nucleotides matching TRBD1. V lost 6 bases to trimming and J lost 6 bases; unmatched junction nucleotides: 5. CDR3 size: 14 residues. The CDR3 DNA reads TGTGCCAGCAGATCCGACAGGGGGCTTCAGCCCCAGCATTTT. It is translated as CASRSDRGLQPQHF.

V usage is TRBV20-1 and J usage is TRBJ1-6; 7 bases align to TRBD1. Losses at the gene ends were 5 bases for V and 10 bases for J; bases not matched to a gene: 17. The CDR3 is made up of 16 amino acids. Germline V CDR1 and CDR2: DFQATT, SNEGSKA (reference sequence). The CDR3 protein is CSAPDPRQGPTSPLHF. The CDR3 DNA reads TGCAGTGCTCCAGACCCCCGACAGGGACCGACGTCACCCCTCCACTTT.

Only a few counts were recorded for this clonotype. This chain connects TRBV5-4 to TRBJ1-1; a possible D gene is TRBD1 (5 bases). V lost 2 bases and J 1 base, leaving 12 bases between the germline ends. The V gene's germline CDR1 is SGHNT and CDR2 YYREEE (reference sequence). The length of the CDR3 is 15 residues. The CDR3: CASSLWGRRNTEAFF. As DNA, the CDR3 is TGTGCCAGCAGCTTATGGGGACGGAGGAACACTGAAGCTTTCTTT.

This clonotype was seen a handful of times. V is TRBV29-1 and J is TRBJ1-2; no firm D call. V was trimmed by 2 bases and J by 7 bases, leaving 8 bases between them. From germline, CDR1 is SQVTM and CDR2 ANQGSEA. This CDR3 contains 11 residues. CDR3 coding DNA: TGCAGCGTTGAACGGGTTGGTGGCTACACCTTC. Its protein is CSVERVGGYTF.

This clonotype was recorded at least ten times. The rearrangement uses TRBV20-1 and TRBJ2-1, with unresolved D. The germline CDR1 and CDR2 sequences are DFQATT and SNEGSKA (reference sequence). The CDR3 extends over 14 amino acids. V was shortened by 5 bases and J by 8 bases, with 19 bases between the two germline ends. The CDR3 DNA reads TGCAGTGCTTCGCTTGGCGCGAGTTCCGATGAGCAGTTCTTC. The encoded protein is CSASLGASSDEQFF.

The J gene is TRBJ2-7, the V gene TRBV6-1, with unresolved D. This CDR3 region has 9 residues. Germline V CDR1 and CDR2: MNHNS, SASEGT. Trimming took off 8 bases at V and 3 bases at J, with 2 bases between the two ends. The CDR3 loop reads CASHYEQYV. The CDR3 DNA follows: TGTGCCAGCCACTACGAGCAGTACGTC.

As regards this clonotype: This may be a read error: a much more frequent sequence differs by one nucleotide. The chain couples TRBV28 to TRBJ1-2; D is uncertain. The germline V gene has CDR1 MDHEN and CDR2 SYDVKM. The CDR3 spans 11 residues. CDR3 sequence: CASGLRYGYTF. The CDR3 DNA reads TGTGCCAGCGGTTTACGCTATGGCTACACCTTC.

The chain employs TRBV29-1 and TRBJ2-1; TRBD2 might be the D (5 bases). CDR1 is SQVTM and CDR2 is ANQGSEA in the germline V gene. CDR3 size: 11 residues. Trimming cost V 7 bases and J 9 bases, with 13 bases left between them. The CDR3, as DNA: TGCAGCGCTGCGCCCGGAGGTGAGCAGTTCTTC. It specifies CSAAPGGEQFF.

V gene TRBV3-1 combines with J gene TRBJ1-1; D is undetermined. V gave up 0 bases and J gave up 5 bases, with 10 bases separating them. The CDR3 covers 14 residues. CDR1 and CDR2 from the germline V gene are LGHDT and YNNKEL (reference sequence). CDR3 nucleotide sequence: TGTGCCAGCAGCCAAGAGTTAGGGCGAACTGAAGCTTTCTTT. The encoded protein is CASSQELGRTEAFF.

This clonotype was seen at least ten times. The chain recombines TRBV27 with TRBJ2-1; 11 bases are a match to TRBD2. The CDR3 runs 15 residues. The V segment lost 4 bases and the J segment 6 bases; nucleotides outside the gene matches: 5. From germline, CDR1 is MNHEY and CDR2 SMNVEV (reference sequence). The CDR3 bases are TGTGCCAGCAGTTCCCTAGCGGGGGGTACCAATGAGCAGTTCTTC. Translated, it gives CASSSLAGGTNEQFF.

With regard to this clonotype: An end of the junction differs from the germline gene, which may be a read error. The genes are TRBV6-5 and TRBJ2-1; 7 bases match TRBD2. The CDR3 spans 13 residues. Germline V lookup: CDR1 MNHEY, CDR2 SVGAGI. CDR3 sequence: CASSQRGYNEQLF. Written as DNA, the CDR3 is TGTGCCAGCAGTCAGCGGGGATACAATGAGCAGCTCTTC.

The chain employs TRBV7-2 and TRBJ1-1; a possible D gene is TRBD1 (5 bases). V was cut by 1 base and J by 7 bases, with 19 bases left in between. CDR1 and CDR2 (germline): SGHTA, FQGNSA. This CDR3 is built from 16 residues. The chain's CDR3 is CASSLGGVGAQGEAFF. CDR3 DNA: TGTGCCAGCAGCTTAGGGGGGGTAGGGGCTCAGGGTGAAGCTTTCTTT.

The chain uses TRBV12-3 or TRBV12-4 and TRBJ2-3, with 11 bases fitting TRBD2. V shed 7 bases and J 5 bases; nucleotides not matched to a gene: 5. CDR3 length: 14 residues. DNA of the CDR3: TGTGCCAGCACCCTAGCGGGAGGCATAGATACGCAGTATTTT. Translated, it gives CASTLAGGIDTQYF.

The genes are TRBV2 and TRBJ1-2; TRBD1 might be the D (5 bases). Germline V CDR1 and CDR2: SNHLY, FYNNEI. Trimming pared 7 bases from V and 8 bases from J, leaving 20 bases between. The CDR3 has 14 amino acids. This CDR3 reads CASKGTYASRGYTF. DNA for the CDR3: TGTGCCAGCAAAGGGACTTACGCCTCGAGGGGCTACACCTTC.

This chain links TRBV20-1 with TRBJ2-1; D uncertain. With 1 base removed from V and 9 bases from J, the gap between germline ends came to 13 bases. The CDR3 runs to 13 residues. Germline lookup yields CDR1 DFQATT and CDR2 SNEGSKA (reference sequence). CDR3 DNA sequence: TGCAGTGCTAGAGTCCCGCCGTTGGGTGAGCAGTTCTTC. Amino acids: CSARVPPLGEQFF.

This clonotype appeared many times. The J gene is TRBJ2-3, the V gene TRBV6-2 or TRBV6-3; D is ambiguous. The CDR3 length is 15 residues. V lost 2 bases to trimming and J lost 4 bases, with 13 bases between them. The germline V gene has CDR1 MNHEY and CDR2 SVGEGT. The CDR3, as DNA: TGTGCCAGCAGTTACGGAGTGTCAATCTCAGATACGCAGTATTTT. It codes for CASSYGVSISDTQYF.

This sequence joins TRBV27 and TRBJ1-2; D is possibly TRBD1 (6 bases). Germline loops: CDR1 MNHEY, CDR2 SMNVEV (reference sequence). The V end lost 0 bases, the J end lost 5 bases, and 13 bases lay between the germline ends. The CDR3 loop spans 15 amino acids. DNA for the CDR3: TGTGCCAGCAGTTTATCGCGGGGGGGCTCTTATGGCTACACCTTC. It specifies CASSLSRGGSYGYTF.